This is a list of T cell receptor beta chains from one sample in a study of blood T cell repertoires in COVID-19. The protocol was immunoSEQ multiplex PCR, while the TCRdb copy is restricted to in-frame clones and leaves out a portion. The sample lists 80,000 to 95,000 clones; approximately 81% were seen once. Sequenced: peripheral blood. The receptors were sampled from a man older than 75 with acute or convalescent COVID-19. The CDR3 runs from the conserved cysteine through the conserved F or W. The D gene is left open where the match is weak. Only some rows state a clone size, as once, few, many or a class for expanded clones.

CASSPTDRGVFNEQFF	TGTGCCAGCAGTCCCACGGACAGGGGGGTATTCAATGAGCAGTTCTTC	TRBV27	TRBD1	.	TRBJ2-1
CASSLAFTTIGYTF	TGTGCCAGCAGTTTAGCGTTCACCACTATTGGCTACACCTTC	TRBV28	.	.	TRBJ1-2
CAGRQGGFTGELFF	TGTGCCGGTCGGCAAGGGGGTTTCACCGGGGAGCTGTTTTTT	TRBV28	.	.	TRBJ2-2
CASSLDLLSNNEQFF	TGTGCCAGCTCACTAGATCTATTATCAAACAATGAGCAGTTCTTC	TRBV18	.	.	TRBJ2-1
CASSPAGTLQETQYF	TGCGCCAGCAGCCCCGCTGGGACACTTCAAGAGACCCAGTACTTC	TRBV5-1	.	.	TRBJ2-5
CAWSAWTGANEKLFF	TGTGCCTGGAGCGCCTGGACAGGGGCTAATGAAAAACTGTTTTTT	TRBV30	TRBD1	.	TRBJ1-4
CASSLEATNTEAFF	TGTGCCAGCAGCTTAGAAGCAACGAACACTGAAGCTTTCTTT	TRBV5-4	.	.	TRBJ1-1
CASSSGFTGELFF	TGTGCCTCTTCTTCCGGGTTTACCGGGGAGCTGTTTTTT	TRBV15	.	.	TRBJ2-2
CASSPWTGNTEAFF	TGTGCCAGCAGCCCCTGGACAGGGAACACTGAAGCTTTCTTT	TRBV7-9	TRBD1	.	TRBJ1-1
CSVDGVRGVINEQFF	TGCAGCGTTGATGGTGTCAGGGGGGTCATCAATGAGCAGTTCTTC	TRBV29-1	.	.	TRBJ2-1
CASSQGDGIQETQYF	TGTGCCAGCAGCCAAGGAGACGGGATTCAAGAGACCCAGTACTTC	TRBV4-2	.	.	TRBJ2-5
CASSQEAGASTDTQYF	TGTGCCAGCAGCCAAGAGGCTGGGGCCAGCACAGATACGCAGTATTTT	TRBV4-2	.	.	TRBJ2-3
CASSWDSSVLTF	TGCGCCAGCAGCTGGGACAGTAGCGTCCTGACTTTC	TRBV5-1	TRBD1	.	TRBJ2-6
CASSSTRTRSTDTQYF	TGTGCCAGCAGCTCGACCCGTACGCGGTCCACAGATACGCAGTATTTT	TRBV7-2	.	once	TRBJ2-3
CACGAREGPDTQYF	TGTGCCTGCGGGGCGAGGGAGGGGCCGGATACGCAGTATTTT	TRBV30	TRBD2	few	TRBJ2-3
CASKDWKETQYF	TGTGCCAGCAAAGACTGGAAAGAGACCCAGTACTTC	TRBV28	.	.	TRBJ2-5
CASSRDKDGELFF	TGTGCCAGCTCACGTGACAAGGACGGGGAGCTGTTTTTT	TRBV18	.	.	TRBJ2-2
CAWSVGGGAKNIQYF	TGTGCCTGGAGTGTAGGAGGAGGAGCCAAAAACATTCAGTACTTC	TRBV30	.	.	TRBJ2-4
CASSSRDTQYF	TGTGCCAGCAGCTCGAGGGATACGCAGTATTTT	TRBV5-6	.	.	TRBJ2-3
CASSLEGRVRYGYTF	TGTGCCAGCAGCTTGGAGGGGAGGGTGAGGTATGGCTACACCTTC	TRBV5-4	.	.	TRBJ1-2
CASSLRGRFSPLHF	TGTGCCAGCAGTCTCAGGGGGCGCTTTTCACCCCTCCACTTT	TRBV27	TRBD1	.	TRBJ1-6
CASSSQDTGELFF	TGCGCCAGCAGCTCCCAGGACACCGGGGAGCTGTTTTTT	TRBV5-1	.	.	TRBJ2-2
CASSLTVAGGHNEQFF	TGTGCCAGCTCACTCACCGTAGCGGGAGGCCACAATGAGCAGTTCTTC	TRBV18	TRBD2	.	TRBJ2-1
CASRVGPGSYEQYF	TGTGCCAGCCGGGTCGGGCCAGGGTCCTACGAGCAGTACTTC	TRBV19	.	few	TRBJ2-7
CASSRTTGTASYEQYF	TGCGCCAGCAGCCGTACGACCGGGACAGCTTCCTACGAGCAGTACTTC	TRBV4-3	TRBD1	once	TRBJ2-7
CSASFASGRIGEQFF	TGCAGTGCTAGTTTCGCTAGCGGGAGGATTGGTGAGCAGTTCTTC	TRBV20-1	TRBD2	.	TRBJ2-1
CASSPNWAGGPAYEQYF	TGTGCCAGCAGCCCTAACTGGGCAGGGGGTCCCGCCTACGAGCAGTACTTC	TRBV3-1/TRBV3-2	TRBD1	.	TRBJ2-7
CASSQRAGDRVRYF	TGTGCCAGCAGCCAAAGAGCCGGGGACAGAGTCCGGTACTTC	TRBV3-1/TRBV3-2	TRBD1	.	TRBJ2-7
CAWLATNSNTGELFF	TGTGCCTGGCTAGCGACCAACTCGAACACCGGGGAGCTGTTTTTT	TRBV30	.	.	TRBJ2-2
CASSLGTAEAFF	TGTGCCAGTAGTCTTGGGACAGCTGAAGCTTTCTTT	TRBV19	TRBD1	.	TRBJ1-1
CASSQDKSSYNEQFF	TGTGCCAGCAGCCAAGATAAGAGTTCCTACAATGAGCAGTTCTTC	TRBV4-2	.	.	TRBJ2-1
CASSLSEGYEQYF	TGCGCCAGCAGCTTGAGCGAAGGCTACGAGCAGTACTTC	TRBV5-1	.	.	TRBJ2-7
CASSPPAARQGSGGYTF	TGTGCCAGCTCACCACCGGCTGCGAGACAGGGGAGTGGTGGCTACACCTTC	TRBV18	TRBD1	.	TRBJ1-2
CASSEREFGVNTQYF	TGTGCCAGCAGTGAAAGAGAGTTCGGGGTAAATACGCAGTATTTT	TRBV6-1	.	.	TRBJ2-3
CASSTGQGGSDTEAFF	TGTGCCAGCAGTACAGGTCAGGGGGGCTCCGACACTGAAGCTTTCTTT	TRBV28	TRBD1	.	TRBJ1-1
CASSYSAEGASNQPQHF	TGTGCCAGCAGTTACTCGGCGGAGGGGGCTAGCAATCAGCCCCAGCATTTT	TRBV6-2/TRBV6-3	TRBD1	.	TRBJ1-5
CASSPTSTDTQYF	TGTGCCAGCAGCCCGACTAGCACAGATACGCAGTATTTT	TRBV13	.	.	TRBJ2-3